The clone carrying this T cell receptor (beta chain) was seen a handful of times. Next came a second PCR, run for about 6 to 12 cycles, which used a sample-barcoded 5' primer along with a J-beta primer mix. A template-switch adaptor with 12 random nucleotides tagged each cDNA molecule. MiXCR was run by TCRdb on the 5' RACE reads, yielding one entry per CDR3 protein. This table holds about 1 million distinct CDR3 sequences, roughly 24% found once. This entry comes from a study of blood T cells in healthy people across ages. V shed 8 bases, J shed 11 bases, and the junction held 8 bases outside the gene matches. The CDR3 sequence is 12 residues long. In germline, CDR1 is WSHSY, CDR2 SAAADI. These data were also reused for a study on T cells of mothers and their children. This second study says: Every microgram of extracted RNA entered cDNA synthesis, approximately 1.5 ug per 15 ul. Reads obtained per mother exceeded 9.5 million TCR beta CDR3 reads, with several million obtained per child.

The chain joins TRBV10-2 to TRBJ2-1; 8 nucleotides align to TRBD2. This sequence originates from a girl aged 2-10 years in good health. Sequenced: blood. The CDR3 sequence is CASCGGRDKQFF. The CDR3 nucleotides read TGCGCCAGCTGCGGGGGGCGCGATAAGCAGTTCTTC.